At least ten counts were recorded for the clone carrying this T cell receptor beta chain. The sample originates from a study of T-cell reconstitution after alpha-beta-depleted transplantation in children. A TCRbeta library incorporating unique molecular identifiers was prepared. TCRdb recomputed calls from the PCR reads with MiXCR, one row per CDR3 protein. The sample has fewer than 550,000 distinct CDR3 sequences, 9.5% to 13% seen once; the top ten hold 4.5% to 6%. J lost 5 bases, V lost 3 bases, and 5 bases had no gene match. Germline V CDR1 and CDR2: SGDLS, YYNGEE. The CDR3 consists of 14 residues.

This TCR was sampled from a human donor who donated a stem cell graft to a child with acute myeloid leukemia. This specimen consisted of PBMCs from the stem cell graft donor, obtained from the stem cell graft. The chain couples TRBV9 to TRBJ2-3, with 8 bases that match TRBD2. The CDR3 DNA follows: TGTGCCAGCAGCGGTAGCGGGAAATTAGATACGCAGTATTTT. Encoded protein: CASSGSGKLDTQYF.